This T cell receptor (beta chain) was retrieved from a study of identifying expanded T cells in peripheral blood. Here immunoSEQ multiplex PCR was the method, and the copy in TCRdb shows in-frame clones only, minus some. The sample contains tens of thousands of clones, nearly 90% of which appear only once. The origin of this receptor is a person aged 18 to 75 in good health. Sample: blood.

The CDR3, as DNA: TGTGCCATTACGGGGAGGCCCCCTTGGGAGACCCAGTACTTC. It encodes CAITGRPPWETQYF. The chain couples TRBV19 to TRBJ2-5, with D maybe TRBD2 (6 bases). V gave up 10 bases and J gave up 5 bases, with 20 bases separating them. The CDR3 sequence is 14 residues long. The germline V gene encodes CDR1 LNHDA and CDR2 SQIVND (reference sequence). Full variable domain (rest looked up from reference TRBV19 and TRBJ2-5): DGGITQSPKYLFRKEGQNVTLSCEQNLNHDAMYWYRQDPGQGLRLIYYSQIVNDFQKGDIAEGYSVSREKKESFPLTVTSAQKNPTAFYLCAITGRPPWETQYFGPGTRLLVL.